One and the same sample provided the 28 T cell receptor beta chains below, sequenced in a study of blood T cells in healthy people across ages. A sample-barcoded 5' primer and a J-beta primer mix were used in a second PCR of roughly 7 to 11 cycles. TCRdb re-derived calls from the 5' RACE reads in MiXCR, one entry per CDR3 protein. The sample shows around 1,900,000 distinct CDR3 sequences, roughly 43% of them seen only once. The sample consisted of blood. The receptors derive from a human donor in good health.

This clonotype was counted between two and nine times. The chain combines TRBV10-3 with TRBJ1-2; TRBD1 agrees at 7 bases. Germline assignment: CDR1 ENHRY and CDR2 SYGVKD. The V and J ends lost 6 bases and 8 bases, in that order; junction bases with no gene match: 9. The CDR3 contains 13 residues. In DNA form, the CDR3 reads TGTGCCATCAGAGAAACAGGGGAAGGCGGCTACACCTTC. Its translation: CAIRETGEGGYTF.

There are a few counts of this clonotype. Being one base from a much bigger clone, this may be a read error. The chain carries TRBV27 and TRBJ1-1; D may be TRBD1 (6 bases). The CDR3 is made up of 13 amino acids. Germline CDR1 MNHEY, CDR2 SMNVEV (reference sequence). The CDR3 spells CASSLEGDTGAFF. CDR3 nucleotides: TGTGCCAGCAGTTTAGAGGGGGACACTGGAGCTTTCTTT.

The chain couples TRBV7-9 to TRBJ2-7; D gene unclear. The J call may not be correct, given that the DNA end is closer to TRBJ2-5. This CDR3 is 15 amino acids long. CDR1 and CDR2 from the germline V gene are SEHNR and FQNEAQ (reference sequence). CDR3 nucleotides: TGTGCCAGCAGCCTCCCGGGTAGGCTGGAAGAGACCCAGTACTTC. Encoded protein: CASSLPGRLEETQYF.

The chain employs TRBV13 and TRBJ2-4, with TRBD1 matching over 9 bases. V lost 3 bases and J lost 5; bases outside the gene matches: 5. CDR3 length: 15 residues. The germline V gene has CDR1 PRHDT and CDR2 FYEKMQ (reference sequence). In DNA form, the CDR3 reads TGTGCCAGCAGCTTTTTGGGACAGGGTGAAAACATTCAGTACTTC. It is translated as CASSFLGQGENIQYF. The whole variable domain, remainder taken from reference TRBV13 and TRBJ2-4, is AAGVIQSPRHLIKEKRETATLKCYPIPRHDTVYWYQQGPGQDPQFLISFYEKMQSDKGSIPDRFSAQQFSDYHSELNMSSLELGDSALYFCASSFLGQGENIQYFGAGTRLSVL.

For the CDR3, the DNA is TGTGCCAGCAGCTTGTTCGCTCAGGGAAGAGAGACCCAGTTCTTC. It yields the protein CASSLFAQGRETQFF. The chain recombines TRBV5-6 with TRBJ2-1, with D perhaps matching TRBD1 (5 bases). Trimming shortened V by 1 base and J by 13 bases, and 21 bases separated the two germline ends. The CDR3 is made up of 15 amino acids. CDR1 is SGHDT and CDR2 is YYEEEE in the germline V gene.

V is TRBV7-6 and J is TRBJ2-5; the D gene is possibly TRBD2 (6 bases). The J call is uncertain, as TRBJ2-7 better fits the DNA end. Germline V gene sequence: CDR1 SGHVS, CDR2 FNYEAQ. The CDR3 consists of 13 residues. CDR3 sequence: CASSLGGSVEQYF. CDR3 sequence (DNA): TGTGCCAGCAGCTTGGGAGGCTCGGTCGAGCAGTACTTC.

This sequence joins TRBV29-1 and TRBJ2-3; TRBD2 matches 7 bases. J lost 3 bases, V lost 3 bases, and 6 bases had no gene match. CDR1 is SQVTM and CDR2 is ANQGSEA in the germline V gene. The CDR3 sequence is 14 residues long. CDR3 sequence reads: CSVDSGGGTDTQYF. The CDR3 DNA sequence: TGCAGCGTTGATTCGGGGGGTGGGACAGATACGCAGTATTTT.

The V and J genes are TRBV5-6 and TRBJ2-5, with 7 bases identical to TRBD2. The CDR3 runs 16 residues. The junction had 7 bases not matched to a gene; V was cut back by 2 bases and J by 0 bases. Germline CDR1 is SGHDT and CDR2 is YYEEEE. CDR3 residues: CASSFPGTTHQETQYF. The CDR3 DNA follows: TGTGCCAGCAGCTTCCCCGGGACTACCCACCAAGAGACCCAGTACTTC.

Only a few counts were recorded for this clonotype. The chain couples TRBV7-9 to TRBJ2-1; maybe TRBD1 (5 bases). From germline, CDR1 is SEHNR and CDR2 FQNEAQ (reference sequence). Trimming removed 1 base at V and 8 bases at J, with 15 bases between. The CDR3 consists of 15 residues. The CDR3 sequence: CASSLDVTAFDEQFF. CDR3 DNA: TGTGCCAGCAGCTTAGACGTGACAGCATTCGATGAGCAGTTCTTC. Supplemented by reference TRBV7-9 and TRBJ2-1, the full variable domain reads DTGVSQNPRHKITKRGQNVTFRCDPISEHNRLYWYRQTLGQGPEFLTYFQNEAQLEKSRLLSDRFSAERPKGSFSTLEIQRTEQGDSAMYLCASSLDVTAFDEQFFGPGTRLTVL.

The genes are TRBV7-2 and TRBJ2-2; perhaps TRBD1 as D (6 bases). Germline V gene lookup returns CDR1 SGHTA and CDR2 FQGNSA. This CDR3 has 15 amino acids. Trimming took off 8 bases at V and 4 bases at J, with 17 bases between the two ends. CDR3 sequence reads: CASLRQVLPTGELFF. The CDR3 DNA follows: TGTGCCAGCCTTCGACAGGTGCTTCCCACCGGGGAGCTGTTTTTT.

The table lists this clonotype with a few counts. The V call is TRBV11-2, the J call TRBJ2-7; no reliable D call. This CDR3 has 15 amino acids. CDR1 and CDR2 (germline): SGHAT, FQNNGV. With 1 base removed from V and 2 bases from J, the gap between germline ends came to 12 bases. CDR3 protein: CASSLGWADTYEQYF. The DNA for the CDR3 is TGTGCCAGCAGCTTAGGTTGGGCAGACACCTACGAGCAGTACTTC.

This clonotype was seen a few times. This sequence joins TRBV4-3 and TRBJ1-1; a possible D gene is TRBD1 (6 bases). CDR3 length: 15 amino acids. V gave up 2 bases and J gave up 4 bases, with 14 bases separating them. Germline loops: CDR1 LGHNA, CDR2 YSLEER. The CDR3 is CASSQNRQDGTEAFF. The CDR3 coding sequence is TGCGCCAGCAGCCAAAATCGACAGGACGGCACTGAAGCTTTCTTT.

The gene calls are TRBV14 and TRBJ2-2, with unresolved D. The germline V and J ends were trimmed by 3 bases and 1 base, with 6 bases remaining between them. CDR3 length equals 14 residues. Germline V gives CDR1 SGHDN, CDR2 FVKESK. CDR3 in DNA: TGTGCCAGCAGCCACCTAGTGAACACCGGGGAGCTGTTTTTT. Translated, it gives CASSHLVNTGELFF.

This sequence joins TRBV18 and TRBJ2-2; no definite D call. The CDR3 is made up of 16 amino acids. V gave up 1 base and J gave up 5 bases, with 14 bases separating them. The germline CDR1 and CDR2 sequences are KGHSH and LQKENI. The CDR3 DNA reads TGTGCCAGCTCACCACTTCAGTCCGTCGGTACCGGGGAGCTGTTTTTT. It translates to CASSPLQSVGTGELFF.

This chain joins TRBV4-3 and TRBJ2-5, with 13 bases identical to TRBD2. The germline gives CDR1 LGHNA, CDR2 YSLEER. There are 16 residues in the CDR3. Trimming took 4 bases from V and 2 from J; bases not matched to a gene: 4. The CDR3 DNA follows: TGCGCCAGCAGCCCTGGACTAGCGGGGGAACAAGAGACCCAGTACTTC. Protein product: CASSPGLAGEQETQYF.

V and J are TRBV28 and TRBJ2-3, with 8 bases lining up with TRBD1. Germline V lookup: CDR1 MDHEN, CDR2 SYDVKM. There are 15 residues in the CDR3. V was clipped by 2 bases and J by 1 base; unmatched bases: 2. CDR3 sequence reads: CASSLPTGGTDTQYF. For the CDR3, the DNA is TGTGCCAGCAGTTTACCGACAGGGGGCACAGATACGCAGTATTTT.

Written as DNA, the CDR3 is TGCGCCAGCAGCTTCGAACCTCTGGAGCGGGGGCTTACAGATACGCAGTATTTT. It specifies CASSFEPLERGLTDTQYF. This chain uses TRBV5-1 with TRBJ2-3, with 8 bases lining up with TRBD2. The CDR3 covers 18 residues. CDR1 and CDR2 from the germline V gene are SGHRS and YFSETQ. Unmatched junction bases numbered 14, after V lost 2 bases and J lost 3 bases.

The CDR3 nucleotides are TGTGCCAGCAGTTTTTTTCCCCCGGGACACCAAACGAACACTGAAGCTTTCTTT. This sequence encodes CASSFFPPGHQTNTEAFF. This chain uses TRBV28 with TRBJ1-1, with D possibly being TRBD1 (6 bases). CDR1 and CDR2 from the germline V gene are MDHEN and SYDVKM. The CDR3 has 18 residues. V was pared by 3 bases and J by 1 base, with 21 bases between.

This clonotype appeared a few times. This chain links TRBV6-6 with TRBJ2-1; D possibly corresponds to TRBD1 (6 bases). Germline lookup yields CDR1 MNHNY and CDR2 SVGAGI (reference sequence). The CDR3 is made up of 14 amino acids. Trimming removed 8 bases at V and 5 bases at J, with 16 bases between. The CDR3 sequence is CASLPGTPNNEQFF. For the CDR3, the DNA is TGTGCCAGCCTCCCCGGGACACCCAACAATGAGCAGTTCTTC.

This clonotype has only one observation. The chain links TRBV30 to TRBJ2-5, with 8 positions matching TRBD2. This CDR3 has 13 amino acids. CDR1 is GTSNPN and CDR2 is SVGIG in the germline V gene (reference sequence). The junction had 5 bases not matched to a gene; V was cut back by 4 bases and J by 4 bases. The CDR3 here is CAWNGGAGETQYF. In DNA, the CDR3 is TGTGCCTGGAACGGGGGGGCCGGAGAGACCCAGTACTTC.

J is TRBJ1-5 and V is TRBV7-3; tentatively, D is TRBD1 (5 bases). Trimming removed 1 base at V and 7 bases at J, with 11 bases between. There are 14 residues in the CDR3. Germline assignment: CDR1 SGHTA and CDR2 FQGTGA. CDR3 DNA sequence: TGTGCCAGCAGCTTAAGAGCCGGGGACCAGCCCCAGCATTTT. Amino acid sequence: CASSLRAGDQPQHF.

This clonotype was found a few times. This sequence joins TRBV7-2 and TRBJ2-5, with TRBD1 matching over 7 bases. The V and J ends lost 4 bases and 5 bases, in that order; junction bases with no gene match: 13. The V gene's germline CDR1 is SGHTA and CDR2 FQGNSA. The CDR3 is 16 residues long. CDR3 amino acids: CASSSDRIGLLETQYF. The CDR3 DNA reads TGTGCCAGCAGCTCGGACAGGATTGGGCTCTTGGAGACCCAGTACTTC.

The chain links TRBV24-1 to TRBJ2-3; D unclear. Germline V gene lookup returns CDR1 KGHDR and CDR2 SFDVKD. CDR3 size: 13 residues. Trimming stripped 4 bases from V and 2 bases from J, with 6 bases between. CDR3 sequence: CATSDPITDTQYF. The CDR3 nucleotides read TGTGCCACCAGTGACCCGATCACAGATACGCAGTATTTT.

The V call is TRBV7-3, the J call TRBJ2-1; tentative D call: TRBD2 (5 bases). V lost 5 bases, J lost 7 bases, and 12 bases lay in between. The CDR3 is made up of 13 amino acids. Germline V gene sequence: CDR1 SGHTA, CDR2 FQGTGA. The CDR3 here is CASSTELGNEQFF. The CDR3 coding sequence is TGTGCCAGCAGCACCGAACTAGGAAATGAGCAGTTCTTC.

This chain uses TRBV7-8 with TRBJ1-5; tentative D call: TRBD1 (5 bases). V was shortened by 3 bases and J by 1 base, with 16 bases between the two germline ends. Germline V gene lookup returns CDR1 SGHVS and CDR2 FQNEAQ. The length of the CDR3 is 17 residues. CDR3 amino acids: CASSFIRGPGSNQPQHF. The CDR3 DNA reads as TGTGCCAGCAGCTTTATAAGGGGACCCGGGAGCAATCAGCCCCAGCATTTT.

This clonotype was counted only a few times. This CDR3 is CASGVSGSQTDTQYF. Here the CDR3 DNA reads TGTGCCAGCGGGGTCTCGGGCAGTCAAACAGATACGCAGTATTTT. The chain employs TRBV7-6 and TRBJ2-3; D not certain. This CDR3 spans 15 amino acids. Trimming left V 8 bases short and J 3 bases short, with 18 bases between. Germline V gene lookup returns CDR1 SGHVS and CDR2 FNYEAQ.

V is TRBV7-6 and J is TRBJ1-2, with a weak D call TRBD1 (6 bases). Trimming removed 5 bases at V and 6 bases at J, with 22 bases between. Germline V gives CDR1 SGHVS, CDR2 FNYEAQ. The CDR3 is 16 amino acids. The CDR3 DNA is TGTGCCAGCAGCCTACGGCCAGGGGACTTCTCACATGGCTACACCTTC. Amino acid sequence: CASSLRPGDFSHGYTF.

This clonotype was observed a few times. Germline and junction disagree at one end, which may indicate a read error. This chain connects TRBV29-1 to TRBJ2-3; the match to TRBD2 covers 13 bases. CDR1 is SQVTM and CDR2 is ANQGSEA in the germline V gene. This CDR3 is built from 14 residues. The CDR3 bases are TGCAGCAGCCGACTAGCGGGAGGCACAGATGCGCAGTATTTT. Protein product: CSSRLAGGTDAQYF.